This TCR beta chain comes out of a study of cytomegalovirus exposure and HLA in healthy donors. General study points: A few chains tied to CMV proved CMV antigen-specific in vitro.

Per the germline V gene, CDR1 is MDHEN and CDR2 is SYDVKM. The V end was cut by 7 bases, the J end by 8 bases, with 11 bases between. The CDR3 sequence is 12 residues long. 13 Jbeta primers and 60 Vbeta primers were used for the PCR. The data were produced by immunoSEQ multiplex PCR, yet TCRdb's version contains in-frame clones alone and is incomplete. This sample carries approximately 110,000 clones, with less than 3% going to the ten biggest clones. A note on this clone: Its antigen is not identified.

Material: PBMCs. This receptor was identified in a man aged 25 to 40 in good health and CMV-seronegative. This chain links TRBV28 with TRBJ1-4; the D is unclear. The CDR3 DNA reads as TGTGCCAGCAAGGGAGGTTTCGAAAAACTGTTTTTT. Protein: CASKGGFEKLFF.